The count of the clone carrying this TCR beta chain is one. This sample was taken from a study of shared clonotypes between healthy human individuals. Study details: Each donor's CD4 naive and CD4 memory cells filled three plates apiece, CD8 naive two, and CD8 memory one.

Each subset's genomic DNA was split evenly across several immunoSEQ plates. Profiled with immunoSEQ multiplex PCR; TCRdb holds only in-frame clones, not every one. Of 650,000 to 750,000 clones listed, 72% were seen once; the top ten hold roughly 1.8%. The germline V and J ends were trimmed by 2 bases and 4 bases, with 12 bases remaining between them. This CDR3 has 14 residues. Germline assignment: CDR1 MNHEY and CDR2 SVGAGI. This sequence was found in a woman in her twenties or thirties in good health. J is TRBJ2-7 and V is TRBV6-5; unclear D gene. Material: memory CD4+ T cells sorted from blood. Described subset: CD45RA-negative fraction. The chain's CDR3 is CASSYPQRQYEQYF. CDR3 nucleotides: TGTGCCAGCAGTTACCCCCAAAGGCAGTACGAGCAGTACTTC.